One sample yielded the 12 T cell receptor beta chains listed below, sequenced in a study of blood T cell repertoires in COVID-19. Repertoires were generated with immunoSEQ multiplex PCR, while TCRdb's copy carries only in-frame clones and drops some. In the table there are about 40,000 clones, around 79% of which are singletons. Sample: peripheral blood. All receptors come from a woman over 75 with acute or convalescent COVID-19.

CDR3 region: CASSEYIGDSYNEQFF. The CDR3 DNA sequence: TGTGCCAGCAGTGAATATATAGGGGACTCGTACAATGAGCAGTTCTTC. J is TRBJ2-1 and V is TRBV25-1; possibly TRBD2 for D (6 bases). This CDR3 has 16 residues. V was pared by 0 bases and J by 4 bases, with 13 bases between. Germline CDR1 and CDR2: MGHDK and SYGVNS.

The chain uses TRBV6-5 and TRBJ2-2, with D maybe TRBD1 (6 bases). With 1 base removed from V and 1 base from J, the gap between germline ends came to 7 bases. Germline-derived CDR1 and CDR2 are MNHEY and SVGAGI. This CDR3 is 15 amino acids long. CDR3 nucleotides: TGTGCCAGCAGTTACTGGGACAAGAACACCGGGGAGCTGTTTTTT. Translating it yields CASSYWDKNTGELFF.

CDR3 in amino acids: CASSYGQATNEKLFF. Here the CDR3 DNA reads TGTGCCAGTAGTTATGGGCAGGCAACTAATGAAAAACTGTTTTTT. This rearrangement joins TRBV19 to TRBJ1-4; D ambiguous. The germline V gene has CDR1 LNHDA and CDR2 SQIVND (reference sequence). Trimming took 5 bases from V and 0 from J, leaving 10 bases between them. This CDR3 has 15 residues.

The CDR3: CASSQDRGRDNQPQHF. Here the CDR3 DNA reads TGCGCCAGCAGCCAAGATCGGGGGAGGGACAATCAGCCCCAGCATTTT. This rearrangement joins TRBV4-1 to TRBJ1-5, with D perhaps matching TRBD1 (5 bases). V dropped 0 bases and J dropped 3 bases, with 12 bases sitting between them. The CDR3 is 16 amino acids. The germline gives CDR1 MGHRA, CDR2 YSYEKL.

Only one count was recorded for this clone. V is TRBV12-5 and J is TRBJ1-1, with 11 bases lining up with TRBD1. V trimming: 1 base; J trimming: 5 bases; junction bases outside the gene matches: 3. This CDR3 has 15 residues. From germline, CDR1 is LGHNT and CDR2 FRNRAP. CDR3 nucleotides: TGTGCTAGTGGTTTGGGGTGGGACAGGGGGACTGAAGCTTTCTTT. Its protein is CASGLGWDRGTEAFF.

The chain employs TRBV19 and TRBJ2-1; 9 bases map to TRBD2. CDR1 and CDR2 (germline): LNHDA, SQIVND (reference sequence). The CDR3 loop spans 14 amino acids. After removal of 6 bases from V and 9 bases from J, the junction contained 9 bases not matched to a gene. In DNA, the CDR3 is TGTGCCAGTAGGGGACTAGCACCGAGTAGTGAGCAGTTCTTC. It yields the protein CASRGLAPSSEQFF.

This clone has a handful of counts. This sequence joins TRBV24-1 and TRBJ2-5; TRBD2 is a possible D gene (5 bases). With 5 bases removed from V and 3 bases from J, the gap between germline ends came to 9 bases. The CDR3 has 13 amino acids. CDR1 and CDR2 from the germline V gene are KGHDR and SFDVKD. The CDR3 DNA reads TGTGCCACCAGTGGGACTTGGGAAGAGACCCAGTACTTC. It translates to CATSGTWEETQYF.

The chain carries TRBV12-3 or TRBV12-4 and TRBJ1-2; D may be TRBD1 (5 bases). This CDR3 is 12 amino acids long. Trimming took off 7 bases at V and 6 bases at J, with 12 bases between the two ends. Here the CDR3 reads CASTIQGNGYTF. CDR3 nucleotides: TGTGCCAGCACCATTCAGGGAAATGGCTACACCTTC.

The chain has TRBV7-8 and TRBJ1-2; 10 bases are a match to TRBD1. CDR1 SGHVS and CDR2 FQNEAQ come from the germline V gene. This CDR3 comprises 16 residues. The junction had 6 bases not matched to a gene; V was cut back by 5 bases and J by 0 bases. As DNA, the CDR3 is TGTGCCAGCAGCATAAGACAGGGGGCTACTAACTATGGCTACACCTTC. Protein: CASSIRQGATNYGYTF.

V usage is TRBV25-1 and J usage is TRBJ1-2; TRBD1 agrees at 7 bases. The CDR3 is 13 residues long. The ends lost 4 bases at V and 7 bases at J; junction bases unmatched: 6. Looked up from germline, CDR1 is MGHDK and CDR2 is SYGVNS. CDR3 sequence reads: CASSVTGLSGYTF. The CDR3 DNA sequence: TGTGCCAGCAGTGTGACAGGGTTGTCTGGCTACACCTTC.

The CDR3 region is CASSHYNEQFF. CDR3 in DNA: TGTGCCAGCAGTCATTACAATGAGCAGTTCTTC. This chain joins TRBV25-1 and TRBJ2-1; D is unclear. The germline V gene encodes CDR1 MGHDK and CDR2 SYGVNS. The ends were cut back, 5 bases at V and 4 bases at J, with 3 bases in the middle. This CDR3 is 11 amino acids long. The complete variable domain, with remaining parts taken from reference TRBV25-1 and TRBJ2-1, reads EADIYQTPRYLVIGTGKKITLECSQTMGHDKMYWYQQDPGMELHLIHYSYGVNSTEKGDLSSESTVSRIRTEHFPLTLESARPSHTSQYLCASSHYNEQFFGPGTRLTVL.

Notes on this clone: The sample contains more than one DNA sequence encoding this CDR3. The CDR3: CASTGGPNTGELFF. DNA of the CDR3: TGCGCCAGCACGGGGGGGCCGAACACCGGGGAGCTGTTTTTT. The chain couples TRBV10-1 to TRBJ2-2, with 8 bases matching TRBD2. The CDR3 consists of 14 residues. V was clipped by 7 bases and J by 0 bases; unmatched bases: 1. Germline-derived CDR1 and CDR2 are WNHNN and SYGVQD (reference sequence).